Sequencing of this T cell receptor (beta chain) was carried out in a study of cytomegalovirus exposure and HLA in healthy donors. V was shortened by 3 bases and J by 1 base, with 10 bases between the two germline ends. Germline values: CDR1 ENHRY, CDR2 SYGVKD. This CDR3 comprises 15 residues. The PCR employed 60 Vbeta primers together with 13 Jbeta primers. Repertoires were generated with immunoSEQ multiplex PCR, while TCRdb's copy carries only in-frame clones and drops some. This sample carries roughly 110,000 clones, more than 75% of them seen once, and the ten largest clones take roughly 6.5%. This clonotype was obtained from a woman in her 50s in good health and CMV-seropositive. V gene TRBV10-3 combines with J gene TRBJ1-5; D gene unclear. Sequencing input: PBMCs. CDR3 amino acids: CAISDTGLSNQPQHF. The CDR3 DNA reads TGTGCCATCAGTGACACTGGGCTCAGCAATCAGCCCCAGCATTTT.